The 19 T cell receptor beta chains given below trace back to one sample, sequenced in a study of cytomegalovirus exposure and HLA in healthy donors. PCR was performed using 60 Vbeta and 13 Jbeta primers. Clones were read by immunoSEQ multiplex PCR, and TCRdb kept only the in-frame ones, dropping some. The sample lists 150,000 to 200,000 clones, over 75% occurring once. The sequencing input was PBMCs. The receptors were gathered from a man in his forties or fifties in good health and CMV-seropositive.

The CDR3 coding sequence is TGTGCCAGCAGACCTCGACTAGCGTTCACAGATACGCAGTATTTT. Residues: CASRPRLAFTDTQYF. The chain recombines TRBV28 with TRBJ2-3; 8 nucleotides match TRBD2. The CDR3 runs 15 residues. CDR1 and CDR2 from the germline V gene are MDHEN and SYDVKM. V gave up 6 bases and J gave up 2 bases; unmatched junction bases: 7.

V is TRBV19 and J is TRBJ1-2, with unresolved D. V lost 7 bases, J lost 1 base, and 7 bases lay in between. Looked up from germline, CDR1 is LNHDA and CDR2 is SQIVND (reference sequence). This CDR3 is 12 amino acids long. CDR3 protein: CASTGFNYGYTF. The DNA of the CDR3 is TGTGCCAGTACAGGCTTTAACTATGGCTACACCTTC.

This sequence joins TRBV5-1 and TRBJ2-2; TRBD2 might be the D (6 bases). The V gene's germline CDR1 is SGHRS and CDR2 YFSETQ. CDR3 length equals 18 residues. The V end was cut by 0 bases, the J end by 4 bases, with 19 bases between. This CDR3 is CASSLGPGVLHRTGELFF. The CDR3 DNA reads TGCGCCAGCAGCTTGGGCCCGGGGGTACTCCATCGCACCGGGGAGCTGTTTTTT.

The chain combines TRBV7-3 with TRBJ1-2, with 8 bases matching TRBD1. Germline V gives CDR1 SGHTA, CDR2 FQGTGA. The ends lost 5 bases at V and 5 bases at J; junction bases unmatched: 4. The CDR3 is 13 residues long. CDR3 in amino acids: CASSVGTGYGYTF. Here the CDR3 DNA reads TGTGCCAGCAGCGTCGGGACAGGTTATGGCTACACCTTC. Combining the CDR3 with reference TRBV7-3 and TRBJ1-2 gives the whole variable domain GAGVSQTPSNKVTEKGKYVELRCDPISGHTALYWYRQSLGQGPEFLIYFQGTGAADDSGLPNDRFFAVRPEGSVSTLKIQRTERGDSAVYLCASSVGTGYGYTFGSGTRLTVV.

This clone was picked up a small number of times. CDR3 amino acids: CAINGETRQSSYYNEQFF. CDR3 bases: TGTGCCATCAACGGGGAGACTCGACAATCCTCCTACTACAATGAGCAGTTCTTC. The chain combines TRBV10-3 with TRBJ2-1; D is possibly TRBD2 (5 bases). The CDR3 extends over 18 amino acids. The germline V gene encodes CDR1 ENHRY and CDR2 SYGVKD. Deletions cut 7 bases from V and 3 bases from J, with 25 bases between.

The chain is built from TRBV29-1 and TRBJ2-7; TRBD2 matches 10 bases. The germline CDR1 and CDR2 sequences are SQVTM and ANQGSEA. CDR3 size: 14 residues. Trimming at V came to 3 bases and at J to 4 bases, leaving 6 bases not matched to a gene. CDR3 nucleotides: TGCAGCGTTGACGTAGCGGGAGGAATTTACGAGCAGTACTTC. Protein product: CSVDVAGGIYEQYF.

This rearrangement joins TRBV5-1 to TRBJ2-7; 12 positions match TRBD1. Trimming at V came to 3 bases and at J to 6 bases, leaving 10 bases not matched to a gene. The CDR3 is 16 amino acids. Germline-derived CDR1 and CDR2 are SGHRS and YFSETQ. This CDR3 reads CASSSTGTGGPGEQYF. CDR3 nucleotides: TGCGCCAGCAGCTCCACCGGGACAGGGGGCCCGGGCGAGCAGTACTTC. Combining the CDR3 with reference TRBV5-1 and TRBJ2-7 gives the whole variable domain KAGVTQTPRYLIKTRGQQVTLSCSPISGHRSVSWYQQTPGQGLQFLFEYFSETQRNKGNFPGRFSGRQFSNSRSEMNVSTLELGDSALYLCASSSTGTGGPGEQYFGPGTRLTVT.

V and J are TRBV5-1 and TRBJ2-3, with D hard to call. With 1 base removed from V and 2 bases from J, the gap between germline ends came to 8 bases. The CDR3 covers 14 residues. The germline V gene has CDR1 SGHRS and CDR2 YFSETQ. The CDR3, as DNA: TGCGCCAGCAGCTTGAACATCGACACAGATACGCAGTATTTT. This codes for CASSLNIDTDTQYF.

J is TRBJ2-5 and V is TRBV21-1; the D call TRBD2 from the table was never checked on the DNA. TRBV21-1 is a pseudogene locus. This CDR3 has 18 amino acids. CDR3 coding DNA: TGTGCCAGCAGCAAAAGTTTTAGGAGTAGCGGGAGAAAAGAGACCCAGTACTTC. The encoded protein is CASSKSFRSSGRKETQYF.

The J gene is TRBJ1-2, the V gene TRBV6-5; D might be TRBD1 (5 bases). Germline loops: CDR1 MNHEY, CDR2 SVGAGI. V was shortened by 4 bases and J by 4 bases, with 13 bases between the two germline ends. The CDR3 is 14 amino acids. CDR3 amino acids: CASSLYQGGYGYTF. The CDR3 DNA reads TGTGCCAGCAGTTTATACCAGGGAGGCTATGGCTACACCTTC.

This clone has a single count. CDR3 nucleotides: TGTGCCAGCAGCGTAGATCAAGCGGGAGTGAGTGAGCAGTTCTTC. The encoded protein is CASSVDQAGVSEQFF. The chain links TRBV9 to TRBJ2-1; 8 nucleotides agree with TRBD2. After removal of 0 bases from V and 9 bases from J, the junction contained 8 bases not matched to a gene. The CDR3 has 15 amino acids. Germline-derived CDR1 and CDR2 are SGDLS and YYNGEE. The full variable domain, in which reference TRBV9 and TRBJ2-1 provide the parts outside the CDR3, is DSGVTQTPKHLITATGQRVTLRCSPRSGDLSVYWYQQSLDQGLQFLIQYYNGEERAKGNILERFSAQQFPDLHSELNLSSLELGDSALYFCASSVDQAGVSEQFFGPGTRLTVL.

The chain couples TRBV15 to TRBJ1-5; no firm D call. This CDR3 has 14 amino acids. Per germline, CDR1 LNHNV and CDR2 YYDKDF (reference sequence). The V and J ends lost 3 bases and 6 bases respectively, with 12 bases between them. The CDR3 DNA is TGTGCCACCAGCAGTGTAAGTCTGGCTCAGCCCCAGCATTTT. Protein sequence: CATSSVSLAQPQHF.

The rearrangement joins TRBV4-2 to TRBJ2-1; possibly TRBD2 for D (6 bases). CDR1 is LGHNA and CDR2 is YNFKEQ in the germline V gene. The CDR3 is 14 amino acids. With 5 bases removed from V and 8 bases from J, the gap between germline ends came to 16 bases. The CDR3 nucleotides read TGTGCCAGCAGCTCCCCCTCACTAGCCGATGAGCAGTTCTTC. Amino acid sequence: CASSSPSLADEQFF.

CDR3 bases: TGTGCCATCAGTGAGCAGAGGGGCGTCAGGGGTTCGTCCTACGAGCAGTACTTC. It specifies CAISEQRGVRGSSYEQYF. The genes are TRBV10-3 and TRBJ2-7, with D possibly TRBD1 on 6 matching bases. Trimming removed 2 bases from V and 1 base from J, with 21 bases in between. The CDR3 is made up of 18 amino acids. In germline, CDR1 is ENHRY, CDR2 SYGVKD.

The chain recombines TRBV5-1 with TRBJ2-5; 7 bases fit TRBD1. Trimming removed 5 bases from V and 2 bases from J; junction bases left unmatched: 3. The CDR3 covers 13 residues. Per germline, CDR1 SGHRS and CDR2 YFSETQ. The CDR3 DNA sequence: TGCGCCAGCAGTTGGGACAGTCAAGAGACCCAGTACTTC. Translating it yields CASSWDSQETQYF. The whole variable domain, remainder taken from reference TRBV5-1 and TRBJ2-5, is KAGVTQTPRYLIKTRGQQVTLSCSPISGHRSVSWYQQTPGQGLQFLFEYFSETQRNKGNFPGRFSGRQFSNSRSEMNVSTLELGDSALYLCASSWDSQETQYFGPGTRLLVL.

Of note for this clone: This sample also contains other DNA sequences that code for the same CDR3. The gene calls are TRBV4-2 and TRBJ1-4, with 7 bases lining up with TRBD1. CDR3 length equals 17 residues. From germline, CDR1 is LGHNA and CDR2 YNFKEQ. J gave up 5 bases and V 6 bases, and 15 bases lay outside the gene matches. CDR3 nucleotides: TGTGCCAGCAGTCGCCACCATCCGGGACAGCAAAATGAAAAACTGTTTTTT. Encoded protein: CASSRHHPGQQNEKLFF.

The V gene is TRBV9, the J gene TRBJ1-2, with 9 bases lining up with TRBD1. Germline V gene data show CDR1 as SGDLS and CDR2 as YYNGEE. The CDR3 consists of 13 residues. After removal of 3 bases from V and 7 bases from J, the junction contained 4 bases not matched to a gene. CDR3 loop: CASSDTGGSGYTF. CDR3 coding DNA: TGTGCCAGCAGCGATACAGGGGGCTCTGGCTACACCTTC.

The rearrangement joins TRBV19 to TRBJ1-1, with D hard to call. The V gene's germline CDR1 is LNHDA and CDR2 SQIVND (reference sequence). The CDR3 has 13 residues. The V and J ends lost 5 bases and 4 bases respectively, with 11 bases between them. Written as DNA, the CDR3 is TGTGCCAGTAGTGGACGGAGGACCACTGAAGCTTTCTTT. It is translated as CASSGRRTTEAFF. Full variable domain (rest looked up from reference TRBV19 and TRBJ1-1): DGGITQSPKYLFRKEGQNVTLSCEQNLNHDAMYWYRQDPGQGLRLIYYSQIVNDFQKGDIAEGYSVSREKKESFPLTVTSAQKNPTAFYLCASSGRRTTEAFFGQGTRLTVV.

This clone appeared a single time. This rearrangement joins TRBV5-1 to TRBJ2-1, with a tentative D call TRBD2 (5 bases). The germline V gene encodes CDR1 SGHRS and CDR2 YFSETQ. The V and J ends lost 0 bases and 2 bases respectively, with 9 bases between them. This CDR3 is 15 amino acids long. CDR3: CASSLVSGAYNEQFF. In nucleotides, the CDR3 is TGCGCCAGCAGCTTGGTGTCCGGGGCCTACAATGAGCAGTTCTTC.